This is a list of T cell receptor beta chains from one sample in a study of blood T cell repertoires in COVID-19. The repertoire was sequenced with immunoSEQ multiplex PCR; TCRdb's copy has only in-frame clones and lacks some. The sample lists around 260,000 clones, less than 90% occurring once. What was sequenced was peripheral blood. These receptor sequences come from a human donor in a cohort sampled during active COVID-19. CDR3s include the opening cysteine and the closing phenylalanine or tryptophan. The order of the fields is J gene, clone size, V gene, D gene, CDR3 protein, CDR3 DNA. The D gene is left open where the match is weak. Clone size, where shown, is once, few, many, or a class for clones that have expanded.

>TRBJ2-5|-|TRBV5-1|-
CASGGAGETQYF
TGCGCCAGCGGGGGGGCCGGGGAGACCCAGTACTTC
>TRBJ1-2|-|TRBV3-1/TRBV3-2|-
CASSLHRDGYTF
TGTGCCAGCAGCCTCCACAGGGATGGCTACACCTTC
>TRBJ2-1|-|TRBV5-1|-
CASSFQGHNEQFF
TGCGCCAGCAGCTTTCAGGGGCACAATGAGCAGTTCTTC
>TRBJ2-1|-|TRBV19|TRBD1
CASSIGRGQEYNEQFF
TGTGCCAGTAGTATTGGCCGGGGACAGGAGTACAATGAGCAGTTCTTC
>TRBJ2-7|few|TRBV12-3/TRBV12-4|TRBD1
CASSKGQNGEQYF
TGTGCCAGCAGCAAGGGACAGAATGGCGAGCAGTACTTC
>TRBJ2-1|once|TRBV7-8|-
CASSLARRGNEQFF
TGTGCCAGCAGCTTAGCCCGGAGAGGCAATGAGCAGTTCTTC
>TRBJ2-2|-|TRBV7-9|TRBD1
CASSPEDRALTGELFF
TGTGCCAGCAGCCCCGAGGACAGGGCCCTCACCGGGGAGCTGTTTTTT
>TRBJ2-1|-|TRBV10-2|TRBD2
CASIGTSNNEQFF
TGCGCCAGCATTGGGACTAGCAACAATGAGCAGTTCTTC
>TRBJ1-5|-|TRBV19|TRBD1
CASTQSGGGSQPQHF
TGTGCCAGTACCCAGTCAGGGGGCGGAAGTCAGCCCCAGCATTTT
>TRBJ1-2|-|TRBV6-6|TRBD1
CASSYSGQGQGYTF
TGTGCCAGCAGTTACTCAGGACAGGGGCAGGGCTACACCTTC
>TRBJ1-1|-|TRBV10-3|TRBD1
CAISRQGMNTEAFF
TGTGCCATCAGTCGACAGGGAATGAACACTGAAGCTTTCTTT
>TRBJ2-1|-|TRBV6-5|-
CASSPPGSEQFF
TGTGCCAGCAGTCCCCCGGGGAGTGAGCAGTTCTTC
>TRBJ2-1|-|TRBV7-9|-
CASTLFNEQFF
TGTGCCAGCACCCTTTTCAATGAGCAGTTCTTC
>TRBJ2-2|-|TRBV5-1|TRBD1
CASSLGTGPNTGELFF
TGCGCCAGCAGCTTGGGGACAGGCCCGAACACCGGGGAGCTGTTTTTT
>TRBJ2-7|-|TRBV7-2|-
CASSLSWSSPGYEQYF
TGTGCCAGCAGCTTGAGTTGGTCTTCCCCGGGCTACGAGCAGTACTTC
>TRBJ2-3|-|TRBV7-3|TRBD1
CASSSGTGGVTDTQYF
TGTGCCAGCAGCTCCGGGACAGGGGGCGTCACAGATACGCAGTATTTT
>TRBJ2-7|-|TRBV30|TRBD2
CAWSVGRFGDYSYEQYF
TGTGCCTGGAGTGTTGGTCGGTTTGGGGACTACTCCTACGAGCAGTACTTC
>TRBJ1-5|-|TRBV28|-
CASKPGGQPQHF
TGTGCCAGCAAACCGGGAGGTCAGCCCCAGCATTTT
>TRBJ2-1|-|TRBV5-1|TRBD2
CASSLSPVRGDDEQFF
TGCGCCAGCAGCTTGTCCCCGGTCCGGGGGGATGATGAGCAGTTCTTC
>TRBJ1-2|-|TRBV28|-
CASSSAGNYGYTF
TGTGCCAGCAGTTCGGCGGGGAACTATGGCTACACCTTC
>TRBJ2-6|-|TRBV18|-
CASSPGSSGANVLTF
TGTGCCAGCTCACCTGGGAGCTCTGGGGCCAACGTCCTGACTTTC
>TRBJ2-1|few|TRBV18|TRBD2
CASSRLGGRVIHEQFF
TGTGCCAGCTCACGCCTTGGCGGGAGGGTTATCCATGAGCAGTTCTTC
>TRBJ2-2|few|TRBV5-6|-
CASSLPGTGELFF
TGTGCCAGCAGCTTGCCAGGAACCGGGGAGCTGTTTTTT
>TRBJ2-3|-|TRBV6-6|-
CASRTSTDTQYF
TGTGCCAGCAGAACTAGCACAGATACGCAGTATTTT
>TRBJ2-2|-|TRBV18|TRBD2
CASSPSGLAGTTGELFF
TGTGCCAGCTCACCATCGGGACTAGCGGGGACTACCGGGGAGCTGTTTTTT